The clone carrying this T cell receptor beta chain was counted between two and nine times. Its specificity is unknown. These data originate in a study of T-cell memory formation after mild COVID-19. Findings and caveats of the study: For contracting clones, CD4+ ones sat mainly in CM and EM, CD8+ in EMRA.

From the 5' RACE reads, TCRdb called clonotypes with MiXCR, one entry per CDR3 protein. The sample records 310,000 or so distinct CDR3 sequences, approximately 15% being singletons. Germline-derived CDR1 and CDR2 are MGHRA and YSYEKL. This CDR3 contains 17 residues. Trimming cost V 4 bases and J 1 base, with 19 bases left between them. V is TRBV4-1 and J is TRBJ2-5; TRBD1 or TRBD2 may be the D gene (5 bases each). This TCR derives from a man younger than 35 who had mild COVID-19 (a few samples of this study predate the infection). Cell type and time point are not known. The sample was PBMCs or a T cell subset sorted from them (not recorded which). CDR3 residues: CASSRNLLGPGQETQYF. CDR3 coding DNA: TGCGCCAGCAGCCGAAACCTCCTGGGACCAGGCCAAGAGACCCAGTACTTC.